The 9 T cell receptor beta chains reported below all come from one sample, sequenced in a study of blood T cells in healthy people across ages (dated by TCRdb to between 2014 and 2017). The library was produced with 5' RACE. The sample was run on an Illumina HiSeq 2500. A second PCR of roughly 7 to 12 cycles was run with a J-beta primer mix and a sample-barcoded 5' primer. TCRdb reworked the public reads: Q25 trimming with fastp, MiXCR clone assembly, productive beta chains retained. For every CDR3 protein sequence, its rows merge into one entry that carries the most common genes and DNA. Recorded for this sample are roughly 1 million distinct CDR3 sequences; approximately 26% of them occurred a single time. The biggest ten clones account for 0.75% of the sample. The data also belong to a second study, concerning T cells of mothers and their children.

The sequenced sample consisted of blood. The receptor source for this set is a girl aged 2 to 9 in good health.

There are a few counts of this clonotype. The chain links TRBV29-1 to TRBJ2-5, with TRBD1 matching 11 bases. V shed 7 bases and J 5 bases; nucleotides not matched to a gene: 6. Germline CDR1 reads SQVTM; CDR2 reads ANQGSEA. The CDR3 sequence is 13 residues long. The CDR3 sequence: CSGTGTGGETQYF. DNA of the CDR3: TGCAGCGGAACCGGGACAGGGGGGGAGACCCAGTACTTC.

This clonotype has a handful of counts. This chain uses TRBV18 with TRBJ1-2, with 7 bases lining up with TRBD1. The CDR3 has 15 residues. Germline V lookup: CDR1 KGHSH, CDR2 LQKENI. With V trimmed by 2 bases and J by 8 bases, 11 bases remained unmatched. The CDR3 coding sequence is TGTGCCAGCTCACCAACCGAGGGGGCACTTGGGGGCTACACCTTC. This gives the protein CASSPTEGALGGYTF. Filled out from reference TRBV18 and TRBJ1-2, the complete variable domain reads NAGVMQNPRHLVRRRGQEARLRCSPMKGHSHVYWYRQLPEEGLKFMVYLQKENIIDESGMPKERFSAEFPKEGPSILRIQQVVRGDSAAYFCASSPTEGALGGYTFGSGTRLTVV.

The CDR3 is CASSSAVQETQYF. The CDR3 nucleotides read TGTGCCAGCAGTTCAGCGGTTCAAGAGACCCAGTACTTC. The rearrangement joins TRBV12-3 or TRBV12-4 to TRBJ2-5; TRBD2 might be the D (5 bases). The CDR3 is 13 residues long. V was trimmed by 4 bases and J by 2 bases, leaving 8 bases between them.

The genes are TRBV20-1 and TRBJ2-7; possibly TRBD1 for D (6 bases). CDR3 length: 15 amino acids. V was pared by 3 bases and J by 2 bases, with 17 bases between. Germline V lookup: CDR1 DFQATT, CDR2 SNEGSKA (reference sequence). CDR3 in DNA: TGCAGTGCTAGGGGTGGGGGCCTCAACACCTACGAGCAGTACTTC. Its protein is CSARGGGLNTYEQYF.

This clonotype appeared a few times. This chain uses TRBV27 with TRBJ2-5; D unclear. Matching the DNA end better, TRBJ2-7 makes the J call doubtful. In germline, CDR1 is MNHEY, CDR2 SMNVEV (reference sequence). The CDR3 contains 13 residues. The CDR3 region is CASSREIGYEQYF. The DNA for the CDR3 is TGTGCCAGCAGTCGTGAAATAGGCTACGAGCAGTACTTC.

The V and J genes are TRBV15 and TRBJ2-5; TRBD1 aligns across 9 bases. CDR3 length: 16 amino acids. From germline, CDR1 is LNHNV and CDR2 YYDKDF (reference sequence). Unmatched junction bases numbered 12, after V lost 6 bases and J lost 4 bases. This CDR3 is CATSQTGGRTGETQYF. The DNA for the CDR3 is TGTGCCACCAGTCAGACAGGGGGACGGACGGGAGAGACCCAGTACTTC. The full variable domain, rest sourced from reference TRBV15 and TRBJ2-5, is DAMVIQNPRYQVTQFGKPVTLSCSQTLNHNVMYWYQQKSSQAPKLLFHYYDKDFNNEADTPDNFQSRRPNTSFCFLDIRSPGLGDTAMYLCATSQTGGRTGETQYFGPGTRLLVL.

As for this clonotype: Germline and junction disagree at one end, which may indicate a read error. The chain recombines TRBV11-1 with TRBJ1-5, with D hard to call. There are 14 residues in the CDR3. CDR1 and CDR2 (germline): SGHAT, FQDESV (reference sequence). CDR3 DNA: TGTGCCAGCAGCTTATTAGGATACAATCAGCCCCAGCACTTT. This translates into CASSLLGYNQPQHF.

V usage is TRBV7-2 and J usage is TRBJ1-2, with unresolved D. The CDR3 has 14 amino acids. V lost 1 base and J lost 3, with 9 bases in between. Looked up from germline, CDR1 is SGHTA and CDR2 is FQGNSA. CDR3 bases: TGTGCCAGCAGCTTAGGCCTGTCTGACTATGGCTACACCTTC. It encodes CASSLGLSDYGYTF.

The chain couples TRBV5-8 to TRBJ2-7; no firm D call. Germline values: CDR1 SGHTS, CDR2 YDEGEE. The CDR3 has 15 amino acids. The V end lost 1 base, the J end lost 2 bases, and 13 bases lay between the germline ends. CDR3 region: CASSLPLGGPYEQYF. DNA for the CDR3: TGTGCCAGCAGCTTGCCCCTGGGCGGTCCCTACGAGCAGTACTTC.